This TCR beta chain originates from a study of cytotoxic CD8 clonotypes in ibrutinib-treated CLL (dated by TCRdb to about 2021). About the investigation overall: In this cohort, around 15 patients were treatment-naive and ten to eleven were relapsed/refractory, while under 18 had unmutated IGHV. On average, each sample yielded roughly 250,000 productive templates and about 95,000 productive rearrangements. Of the approximately 87 participants in the trial, approximately 26 had longitudinal samples available. Cryopreserved peripheral blood mononuclear cells were collected at three points: before therapy, at response, and at either sustained remission or disease progression. Responses were partial in around 24 patients and complete in 2; after median around 66 months follow-up, roughly 14 stayed in remission and about twelve progressed. Response samples were taken after a median of 12 months on treatment, ranging from 6 to 36 months. The research as a whole found: Sampling times were not matched between patients in sustained remission and patients whose disease was progressing, and lymph node repertoires were not examined. At ibrutinib response clonality went up, during sustained remission it held steady, and at progression it dropped back toward baseline. At baseline, clonality was higher than in age-matched healthy donors and showed a strong correlation with circulating CD8+ T-cell counts. Public clonotypes were found to be uncommon and were observed to contract or remain stable during treatment; the increase in clonality was shown to reflect expansion of private clonotypes at ibrutinib response.

On a MiSeq, deep resolution sequencing aimed for a depth between 1 in 1 million and 1 in 200,000 T cells, with each clonotype covered roughly 10x on average. TCR beta libraries were generated with the immunoSEQ hsTCRB Kit. The paper's data handling went like this. Data were analyzed with ImmunoSEQ Data Assistant and ImmunoSEQ Analyzer, with V, D and J genes assigned per IMGT definitions. Clonality was computed as one minus normalized Shannon entropy of productive rearrangement frequencies, ranging from 0 to 1. Public clonotype analysis was restricted to overrepresented clonotypes comprising at least 0.05% of each patient's repertoire. Thirteen age-matched healthy donor repertoires from immuneACCESS were used as controls for clonality. TCRdb's version of the immuneACCESS table is confined to in-frame rearrangements and falls short of the full clone set. An unresolved V gene accounts for under half of the shortfall where checked; the remainder is of unknown origin. Clonal size and the V and J genes are those of that table, whereas D and trimming came from the DNA. For this sample there are about 16,000 clones; approximately 67% appear just once. The top ten clonotypes cover more than 15% of the sample.

For TCR beta library preparation, roughly 2 micrograms of genomic DNA were extracted from the cryopreserved PBMCs. High-throughput TCR beta sequencing was performed on longitudinal blood samples from CLL patients receiving ibrutinib monotherapy. The patients took part in an open-label, single-center phase 2 trial of ibrutinib monotherapy. Concerning this clone: The antigen this receptor binds is unknown. No much larger clone exists at a distance of one base, and base qualities are not known.

This receptor was identified in a human donor with chronic lymphocytic leukemia. This specimen consisted of PBMCs, obtained before ibrutinib treatment.

The CDR3 sequence is CASSLIMNTEAFF. Read as DNA, the sequence is TGTGCCAGCAGCTTGATTATGAACACTGAAGCTTTCTTT. This receptor chain uses TRBV5-8 and TRBJ1-1, with the D gene not clear enough to name. From the cysteine up to the phenylalanine, the CDR3 has a length of 13 residues. Solely the CDR3 DNA is kept, with 39 bases framed from the first base. The trim is 1 base for V and 0 bases for J, with a gap of 4 bases between the germline ends. Based on the germline V gene, the CDR1 and CDR2 sequences are SGHTS and YDEGEE.